The 5 T cell receptor beta chains reported below all come from one sample, sequenced in a study of cytomegalovirus exposure and HLA in healthy donors. PCR amplification relied on 60 Vbeta primers (plus 13 Jbeta primers). Produced via immunoSEQ multiplex PCR; TCRdb's table is partial and in-frame only. Of approximately 190,000 clones detected, over 75% appear once; the ten largest clones hold 6.3%. Sequences were obtained from PBMCs. The receptors come from a man aged 40-50 years in good health and CMV-seropositive.

There are a few counts of this clone. This sequence joins TRBV13 and TRBJ2-1; D ambiguous. The CDR3 length is 13 residues. Between the trimmed V and J ends, which lost 1 base and 6 bases, there was a span of 7 bases. Germline-derived CDR1 and CDR2 are PRHDT and FYEKMQ (reference sequence). The CDR3 bases are TGTGCCAGCAGCTTAGATCTAGGCAATGAGCAGTTCTTC. Its protein product is CASSLDLGNEQFF.

The V call is TRBV4-2, the J call TRBJ2-5, with 14 bases lining up with TRBD2. J lost 1 base, V lost 3 bases, and 4 bases had no gene match. Germline values: CDR1 LGHNA, CDR2 YNFKEQ. This CDR3 is 17 amino acids long. The DNA of the CDR3 is TGTGCCAGCAGCCAGGCTGGGACTAGCGGGGGCCAAGAGACCCAGTACTTC. Protein product: CASSQAGTSGGQETQYF.

J is TRBJ1-2 and V is TRBV7-9, with 9 positions matching TRBD1. The CDR3 extends over 15 amino acids. The V gene end was trimmed by 1 base and the J gene end by 5 bases; junction bases not matched to a gene: 5. From germline, CDR1 is SEHNR and CDR2 FQNEAQ (reference sequence). CDR3 coding DNA: TGTGCCAGCAGCTTAGGACCGGGACAGGGATATGGCTACACCTTC. Translated: CASSLGPGQGYGYTF.

The rearrangement joins TRBV2 to TRBJ2-2; the match to TRBD1 covers 7 bases. V shed 10 bases and J 6 bases; nucleotides not matched to a gene: 8. The germline V gene has CDR1 SNHLY and CDR2 FYNNEI. The CDR3 sequence is 13 residues long. CDR3 region: CAIQGRASGELFF. The DNA of the CDR3 is TGTGCCATACAGGGGAGAGCTTCCGGGGAGCTGTTTTTT.

This chain links TRBV5-1 with TRBJ2-5, with 9 bases that match TRBD2. Germline V gives CDR1 SGHRS, CDR2 YFSETQ. CDR3 size: 13 residues. Trimming removed 4 bases from V and 5 bases from J; junction bases left unmatched: 3. For the CDR3, the DNA is TGCGCCAGCAGCACCACTAGCGGGGAGACCCAGTACTTC. Protein sequence: CASSTTSGETQYF.